The subject of this entry is one T cell receptor beta chain. Its specificity is unknown. This sample is drawn from a study of shared clonotypes between healthy human individuals. Study-wide results and caveats: Relative to clonotypes present in all four donors, those not shared had lower generation probabilities. In general, naive subsets displayed greater estimated richness than memory subsets did.

Source study methods: Junction-only sequences without quality scores came from ImmunoSEQ, so filtering differed. The method was immunoSEQ multiplex PCR; TCRdb's version includes in-frame clones alone and lacks a portion of them. V, J and clone size derive from that table, while D and trimming were established from the DNA sequence. The table shows millions of clones, with around 93% occurring only once. This CDR3 is built from 14 residues. CDR1 SGHTA and CDR2 FQGNSA come from the germline V gene. V lost 2 bases to trimming and J lost 1 base, with 8 bases between them. The naive CD8 fraction comprised CD45RO-negative cells positively selected for CCR7 and excluded terminally differentiated effector memory CD45RA+ cells. All participating donors were Caucasian adults from Nashville, Tennessee.

This receptor was identified in a young man in good health. Some clones in this sample may be carry-over from other donors' samples. The rearrangement uses TRBV7-2 and TRBJ1-1; D ambiguous. The sequenced sample consisted of naive CD8+ T cells from PBMCs. The CDR3 sequence is CASSLLTANTEAFF. The CDR3 coding sequence is TGTGCCAGCAGCTTATTAACAGCGAACACTGAAGCTTTCTTT. The variable domain in full, with the rest retrieved from reference TRBV7-2 and TRBJ1-1, is GAGVSQSPSNKVTEKGKDVELRCDPISGHTALYWYRQSLGQGLEFLIYFQGNSAPDKSGLPSDRFSAERTGGSVSTLTIQRTQQEDSAVYLCASSLLTANTEAFFGQGTRLTVV.